Below are 8 T cell receptor beta chains sequenced from a single sample in a study of Graves' ophthalmopathy and Graves' hyperthyroidism. RNA transcripts provided the template for amplifying TCR beta CDR3 regions. The workflow started with a first-round RT-PCR run with HTBI primers and then moved on to a second-round multiplex PCR. TCRdb reprocessed the multiplex PCR reads with MiXCR, giving one entry per CDR3 protein. The sample holds roughly 350,000 distinct CDR3 sequences, 17% seen once. Sequenced: peripheral blood. These receptors were collected from an adult woman with stable Graves' hyperthyroidism.

This clonotype has a count of ten or more. J is TRBJ1-5 and V is TRBV15; 11 nucleotides agree with TRBD1. Trimming at V came to 11 bases and at J to 2 bases, leaving 17 bases not matched to a gene. CDR1 LNHNV and CDR2 YYDKDF come from the germline V gene (reference sequence). There are 18 residues in the CDR3. The CDR3 spells CAPEKDRGRLLGNQPQHF. CDR3 nucleotides: TGTGCCCCAGAGAAGGACAGGGGGCGACTTCTGGGCAATCAGCCCCAGCATTTT.

On this clonotype: A much bigger clone sits one base away, suggesting this may be a read error. The CDR3 spells CSARDGTGGVRTRELFF. The CDR3 nucleotides are TGCAGTGCTAGAGATGGGACAGGGGGGGTTAGGACCAGGGAGCTGTTTTTT. The genes are TRBV20-1 and TRBJ2-2, with 11 bases lining up with TRBD1. CDR3 size: 17 residues. The junction had 12 bases not matched to a gene; V was cut back by 0 bases and J by 9 bases. Germline CDR1 is DFQATT and CDR2 is SNEGSKA (reference sequence).

With respect to this clonotype: A single base separates this from a much larger clone, so it may be a read error. The chain carries TRBV2 and TRBJ2-7; D remains unclear. This CDR3 contains 15 residues. Germline CDR1 is SNHLY and CDR2 is FYNNEI. V was pared by 4 bases and J by 3 bases, with 16 bases between. The CDR3 DNA sequence: TGTGCCAGCAGTGCGGAGACCAGGCCTAACTACGAGCAGTACTTC. Translation gives CASSAETRPNYEQYF.

In its sample, this clonotype was seen once. The chain links TRBV5-1 to TRBJ2-5; a possible D gene is TRBD2 (5 bases). With 4 bases removed from V and 5 bases from J, the gap between germline ends came to 18 bases. The CDR3 spans 15 residues. Germline loops: CDR1 SGHRS, CDR2 YFSETQ. The CDR3 DNA reads as TGCGCCAGCAGCCCGGGGATTAGCTCGGTGGAGACCCAGTACTTC. Translated, it gives CASSPGISSVETQYF.

This clonotype showed up many times. The chain recombines TRBV25-1 with TRBJ2-7; D gene ambiguous. Germline CDR1 reads MGHDK; CDR2 reads SYGVNS. The CDR3 is made up of 13 amino acids. The V end was cut by 1 base, the J end by 3 bases, with 7 bases between. This CDR3 is CASSEFYSYEQYF. DNA of the CDR3: TGTGCCAGCAGTGAATTCTACAGCTACGAGCAGTACTTC.

This clonotype was recorded at least ten times. This chain joins TRBV12-3 or TRBV12-4 and TRBJ1-2; possible D gene TRBD1, 6 bases. The CDR3 sequence is 12 residues long. V dropped 6 bases and J dropped 5 bases, with 10 bases sitting between them. The DNA of the CDR3 is TGTGCCAGCAGCCGACAGGTATATGGCTACACCTTC. Translating it yields CASSRQVYGYTF.

In this sample, this clonotype turned up many times. The chain employs TRBV5-6 and TRBJ2-7, with TRBD2 identical over 13 bases. V dropped 0 bases and J dropped 3; count of bases not matched to a gene: 3. The CDR3 spans 16 residues. CDR1 and CDR2 from the germline V gene are SGHDT and YYEEEE. This CDR3 reads CASSLELAGGNYEQYF. The CDR3 DNA sequence: TGTGCCAGCAGCTTGGAACTAGCGGGAGGGAACTACGAGCAGTACTTC.

This clonotype has ten or more counts. A read error is possible here, since a much larger clone lies one base away. This CDR3 fails to terminate in the conserved phenylalanine or tryptophan, so it likely reflects a read error. This chain uses TRBV7-2 with TRBJ2-5; D may correspond to TRBD1 or TRBD2 (6 bases each). The CDR3 extends over 15 amino acids. In germline, CDR1 is SGHTA, CDR2 FQGNSA. The V and J ends lost 5 bases and 7 bases respectively, with 20 bases between them. DNA for the CDR3: TGTGCCAGCAGCCCCCCGGGGGCAGAAACGCCGACCCAGTACTCC. It encodes CASSPPGAETPTQYS.